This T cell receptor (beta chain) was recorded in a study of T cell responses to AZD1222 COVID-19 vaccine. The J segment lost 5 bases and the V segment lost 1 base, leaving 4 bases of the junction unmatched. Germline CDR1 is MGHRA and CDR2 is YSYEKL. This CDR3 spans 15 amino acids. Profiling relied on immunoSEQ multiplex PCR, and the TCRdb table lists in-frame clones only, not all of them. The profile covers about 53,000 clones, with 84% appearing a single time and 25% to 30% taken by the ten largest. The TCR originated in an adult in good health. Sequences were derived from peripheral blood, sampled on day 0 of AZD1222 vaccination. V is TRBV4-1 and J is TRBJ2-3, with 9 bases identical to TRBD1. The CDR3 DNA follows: TGCGCCAGCAGCCAAGTGGGACAGGGAGGAGATACGCAGTATTTT. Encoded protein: CASSQVGQGGDTQYF.